Here is one TCR beta chain with its context. Germline loops: CDR1 MNHNY, CDR2 SVGAGI (reference sequence). With V trimmed by 5 bases and J by 4 bases, 11 bases remained unmatched. The CDR3 has 15 amino acids. This entry belongs to a study of blood T cell repertoires in COVID-19. About the research overall: Samples of COVID-19 (acute and convalescent) were obtained from the United States, Italy and Spain. Nucleic acid was either cDNA or gDNA, and it came from T cells, B-cell-depleted T cells, or PBMCs.

Methods used by the authors: The assay estimated nucleated cells by amplifying reference gene primers. Repertoires were generated with immunoSEQ multiplex PCR, while TCRdb's copy carries only in-frame clones and drops some. D and trimming come from the DNA, and the V and J calls and clone size come from that table. The table lists roughly 350,000 clones, 90% to 95% of them singletons. The sequence was collected from a woman aged 18-29 years who had recovered from COVID-19. The chain is built from TRBV6-6 and TRBJ2-7; 7 positions agree with TRBD1. The sample taken for sequencing was peripheral blood. The CDR3 spells CASSPDRAILYEQYV. The CDR3, as DNA: TGTGCCAGCAGTCCTGACAGGGCGATTCTTTACGAGCAGTACGTC.